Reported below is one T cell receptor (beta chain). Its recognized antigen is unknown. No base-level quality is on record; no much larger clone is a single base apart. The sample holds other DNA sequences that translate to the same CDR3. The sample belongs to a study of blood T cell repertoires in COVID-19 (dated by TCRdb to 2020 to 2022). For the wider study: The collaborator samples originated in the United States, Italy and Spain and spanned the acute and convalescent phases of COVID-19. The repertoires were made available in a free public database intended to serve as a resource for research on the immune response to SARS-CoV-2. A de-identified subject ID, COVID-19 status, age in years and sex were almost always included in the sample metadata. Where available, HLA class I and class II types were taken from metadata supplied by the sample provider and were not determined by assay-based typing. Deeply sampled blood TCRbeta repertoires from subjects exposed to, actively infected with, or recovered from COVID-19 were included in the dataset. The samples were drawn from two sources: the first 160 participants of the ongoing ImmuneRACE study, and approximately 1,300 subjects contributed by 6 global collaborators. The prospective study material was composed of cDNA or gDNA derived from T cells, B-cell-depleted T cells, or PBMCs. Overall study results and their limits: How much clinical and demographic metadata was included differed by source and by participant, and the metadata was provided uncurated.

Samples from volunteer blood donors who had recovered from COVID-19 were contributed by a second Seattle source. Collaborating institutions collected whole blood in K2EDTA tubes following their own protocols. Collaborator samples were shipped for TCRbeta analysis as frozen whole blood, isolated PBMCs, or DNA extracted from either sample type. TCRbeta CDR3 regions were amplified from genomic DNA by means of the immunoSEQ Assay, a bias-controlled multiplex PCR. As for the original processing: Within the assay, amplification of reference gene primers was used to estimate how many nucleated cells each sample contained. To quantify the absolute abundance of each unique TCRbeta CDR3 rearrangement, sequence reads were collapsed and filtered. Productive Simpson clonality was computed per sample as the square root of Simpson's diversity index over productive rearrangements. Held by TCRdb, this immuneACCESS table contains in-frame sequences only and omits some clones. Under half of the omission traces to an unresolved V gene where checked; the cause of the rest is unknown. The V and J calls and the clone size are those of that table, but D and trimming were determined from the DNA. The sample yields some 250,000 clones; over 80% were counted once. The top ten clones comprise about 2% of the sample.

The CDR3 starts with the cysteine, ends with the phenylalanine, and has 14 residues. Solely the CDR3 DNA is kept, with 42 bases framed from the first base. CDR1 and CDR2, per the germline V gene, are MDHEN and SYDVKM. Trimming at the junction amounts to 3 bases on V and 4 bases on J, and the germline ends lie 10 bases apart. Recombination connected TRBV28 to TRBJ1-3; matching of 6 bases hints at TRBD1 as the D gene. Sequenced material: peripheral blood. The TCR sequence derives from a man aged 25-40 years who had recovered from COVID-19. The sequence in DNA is TGTGCCAGCAGTTTTTCAGGGGCGGGAAACACCATATATTTT. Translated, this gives CASSFSGAGNTIYF.